One T cell receptor (beta chain) is described in this entry. Its antigen remains unidentified. The data originate from a study of shared clonotypes between healthy human individuals. Donors were Caucasian adults residing in Nashville, Tennessee, USA. The ends were cut back, 5 bases at V and 8 bases at J, with 22 bases in the middle. Germline lookup yields CDR1 MDHEN and CDR2 SYDVKM. The CDR3 is made up of 16 amino acids. Points from the study as a whole: Few donors limited the genetic and exposure-history diversity represented.

Measured with immunoSEQ multiplex PCR; TCRdb has only the in-frame clones, and not every one. The sample lists some 1.5 million clones; nearly 99% were seen once. This sequence was found in a man under 40 in good health. This chain links TRBV28 with TRBJ2-1; D call uncertain. The specimen was naive CD4+ T cells sorted from blood. Subset here: CD45RA+ positively selected. CDR3 in DNA: TGTGCCAGCAGTCTGAGTGGGGTTAGTAAAGTCGATGAGCAGTTCTTC. This gives the protein CASSLSGVSKVDEQFF. Drawing the rest from reference TRBV28 and TRBJ2-1, the complete variable domain is DVKVTQSSRYLVKRTGEKVFLECVQDMDHENMFWYRQDPGLGLRLIYFSYDVKMKEKGDIPEGYSVSREKKERFSLILESASTNQTSMYLCASSLSGVSKVDEQFFGPGTRLTVL.